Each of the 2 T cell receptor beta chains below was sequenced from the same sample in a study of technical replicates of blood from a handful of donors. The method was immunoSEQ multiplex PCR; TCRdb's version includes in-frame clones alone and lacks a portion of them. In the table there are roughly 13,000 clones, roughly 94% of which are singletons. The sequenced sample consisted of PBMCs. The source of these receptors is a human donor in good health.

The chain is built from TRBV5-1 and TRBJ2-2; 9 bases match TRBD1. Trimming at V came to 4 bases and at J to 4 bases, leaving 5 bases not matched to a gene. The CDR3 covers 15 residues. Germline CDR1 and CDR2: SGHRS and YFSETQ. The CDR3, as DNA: TGCGCCAGCAGCGGCCAGACAGGGGGCACCGGGGAGCTGTTTTTT. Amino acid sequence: CASSGQTGGTGELFF. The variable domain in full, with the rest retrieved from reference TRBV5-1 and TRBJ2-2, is KAGVTQTPRYLIKTRGQQVTLSCSPISGHRSVSWYQQTPGQGLQFLFEYFSETQRNKGNFPGRFSGRQFSNSRSEMNVSTLELGDSALYLCASSGQTGGTGELFFGEGSRLTVL.

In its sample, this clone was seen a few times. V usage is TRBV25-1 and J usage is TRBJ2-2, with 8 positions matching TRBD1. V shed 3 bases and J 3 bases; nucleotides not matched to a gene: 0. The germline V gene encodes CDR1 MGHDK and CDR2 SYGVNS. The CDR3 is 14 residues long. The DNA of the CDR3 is TGTGCCAGCAGTGAGGACAGGGACACCGGGGAGCTGTTTTTT. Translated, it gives CASSEDRDTGELFF.